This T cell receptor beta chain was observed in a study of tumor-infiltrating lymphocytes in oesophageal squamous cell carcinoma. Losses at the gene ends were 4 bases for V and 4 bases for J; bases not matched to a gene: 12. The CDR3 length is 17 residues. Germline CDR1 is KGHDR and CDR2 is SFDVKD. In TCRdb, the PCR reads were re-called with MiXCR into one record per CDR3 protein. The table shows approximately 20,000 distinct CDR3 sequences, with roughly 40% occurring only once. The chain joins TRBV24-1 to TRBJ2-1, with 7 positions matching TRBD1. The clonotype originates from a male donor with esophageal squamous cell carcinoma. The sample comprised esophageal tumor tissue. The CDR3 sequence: CATSDHRTGWVYNEQFF. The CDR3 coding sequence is TGTGCCACCAGTGACCATCGGACAGGTTGGGTTTACAATGAGCAGTTCTTC.